Shown below are 6 T cell receptor beta chains from a single sample sequenced in a study of blood T cell repertoires in COVID-19. Only in-frame clones appear in the TCRdb table, and some are missing; sequencing was by immunoSEQ multiplex PCR. This sample has about 320,000 clones; about 92% occur once, and the top ten carry around 2.5%. Sequencing input: PBMCs or T cells enriched from blood (not recorded which). The receptor set was obtained from a man in his fifties or sixties who had recovered from COVID-19.

This clone came up once. V and J are TRBV7-2 and TRBJ1-2; TRBD1 is a possible D gene (5 bases). Per the germline V gene, CDR1 is SGHTA and CDR2 is FQGNSA. Trimming cost V 2 bases and J 4 bases, with 5 bases left between them. The CDR3 extends over 12 amino acids. The DNA for the CDR3 is TGTGCCAGCAGCTTAAGGGGCTATGGCTACACCTTC. Translating it yields CASSLRGYGYTF.

This sequence joins TRBV19 and TRBJ1-6; D remains unclear. Germline V gives CDR1 LNHDA, CDR2 SQIVND (reference sequence). The CDR3 length is 15 residues. V gave up 6 bases and J gave up 5 bases, with 14 bases separating them. The CDR3 region has the DNA TGTGCCAGTAGGGGCAGGTCGACCGATAATTCACCCCTCCACTTT. It encodes CASRGRSTDNSPLHF.

The rearrangement links TRBV3-1 (or the pseudogene TRBV3-2) to TRBJ1-1; TRBD1 matches 11 bases. This CDR3 has 17 residues. Germline lookup yields CDR1 LGHDT and CDR2 YNNKEL (reference sequence). J lost 0 bases, V lost 4 bases, and 7 bases had no gene match. The CDR3 spells CASSPGTGGTMNTEAFF. The CDR3 DNA sequence: TGTGCCAGCAGCCCTGGGACAGGGGGAACCATGAACACTGAAGCTTTCTTT.

The V gene is TRBV25-1, the J gene TRBJ2-1, with D perhaps TRBD2 (6 bases). The CDR3 is 13 residues long. Per the germline V gene, CDR1 is MGHDK and CDR2 is SYGVNS. V lost 4 bases and J 7 bases, leaving 11 bases between the germline ends. The CDR3 coding sequence is TGTGCCAGCAGTGGGGACTCGAGAAATGAGCAGTTCTTC. The encoded protein is CASSGDSRNEQFF.

The chain couples TRBV5-1 to TRBJ1-2; D is unresolved. The CDR3 is made up of 13 amino acids. Looked up from germline, CDR1 is SGHRS and CDR2 is YFSETQ. Trimming pared 2 bases from V and 2 bases from J, leaving 7 bases between. Written as DNA, the CDR3 is TGCGCCAGCAGCTTAGAGAGGAACTATGGCTACACCTTC. Translation: CASSLERNYGYTF.

CDR3 in amino acids: CASSPRTGSVVNEQFF. The CDR3 nucleotides read TGTGCCAGCAGCCCCAGGACAGGGTCGGTCGTTAATGAGCAGTTCTTC. The chain links TRBV7-8 to TRBJ2-1, with 8 bases lining up with TRBD1. The J segment lost 7 bases and the V segment lost 5 bases, leaving 13 bases of the junction unmatched. Looked up from germline, CDR1 is SGHVS and CDR2 is FQNEAQ. CDR3 size: 16 residues.